The following is a TCR beta chain sequence with its context. The CDR3 covers 12 residues. CDR1 is SNHLY and CDR2 is FYNNEI in the germline V gene. V lost 4 bases to trimming and J lost 9 bases, with 10 bases between them. The data derive from a study of cytomegalovirus exposure and HLA in healthy donors. Study overall: Around 81% of around 400 genotyped donors fell in the Caucasian-associated ancestry cluster.

The PCR had 60 Vbeta and 13 Jbeta primers. Clones were sequenced by immunoSEQ multiplex PCR, and TCRdb holds only the in-frame ones, with some missing. Among about 280,000 clones listed, 70% to 90% were seen once. J is TRBJ2-1 and V is TRBV2; D is possibly TRBD1 (5 bases). Material: PBMCs. This receptor was identified in a woman aged 18-30 years in good health and CMV-seronegative. Here the CDR3 reads CASSGQQGEQFF. The CDR3 nucleotides are TGTGCCAGCAGTGGGCAGCAGGGTGAGCAGTTCTTC.